Below, 5 T cell receptor beta chains from the same sample are listed, as sequenced in a study of cytomegalovirus exposure and HLA in healthy donors. The PCR made use of 60 Vbeta and 13 Jbeta primers. This table comes from immunoSEQ multiplex PCR, and its TCRdb copy is limited to in-frame clones, with some not included. The profile shows roughly 100,000 clones, about 76% of them singletons. Sequenced input: PBMCs. These receptors were collected from a woman in her 40s in good health and CMV-seronegative.

This chain uses TRBV4-2 with TRBJ2-3; maybe TRBD2 (5 bases). This CDR3 spans 15 amino acids. Trimming shortened V by 3 bases and J by 2 bases, and 12 bases separated the two germline ends. Germline V gene lookup returns CDR1 LGHNA and CDR2 YNFKEQ. CDR3 amino acids: CASSQASGVTDTQYF. The CDR3 region has the DNA TGTGCCAGCAGCCAGGCTTCCGGGGTCACAGATACGCAGTATTTT.

J is TRBJ2-7 and V is TRBV11-2; TRBD1 aligns across 7 bases. Losses at the gene ends were 0 bases for V and 6 bases for J; bases not matched to a gene: 5. The CDR3 runs to 14 residues. Germline V gene lookup returns CDR1 SGHAT and CDR2 FQNNGV. The CDR3 spells CASSLDLDRVEQYF. CDR3 nucleotide sequence: TGTGCCAGCAGCTTAGATCTCGACAGGGTCGAGCAGTACTTC.

This chain's CDR3 is CASSPVTGEETQYF. The CDR3 DNA reads as TGTGCCAGCTCACCAGTGACAGGGGAAGAGACCCAGTACTTC. The V gene is TRBV18, the J gene TRBJ2-5, with 8 bases that match TRBD1. Germline values: CDR1 KGHSH, CDR2 LQKENI. V trimming: 2 bases; J trimming: 3 bases; junction bases outside the gene matches: 2. The CDR3 totals 14 residues.

V gene TRBV14 combines with J gene TRBJ1-1, with a possible D match to TRBD1 (5 bases). CDR1 and CDR2 from the germline V gene are SGHDN and FVKESK. The CDR3 is made up of 14 amino acids. Trimming took off 4 bases at V and 5 bases at J, with 14 bases between the two ends. The CDR3 DNA is TGTGCCAGCAGCCGTCGGGGCGGAGGGACTGAAGCTTTCTTT. The encoded protein is CASSRRGGGTEAFF.

The chain is built from TRBV7-2 and TRBJ2-1; tentatively, D is TRBD2 (7 bases). The length of the CDR3 is 15 residues. Deletions cut 6 bases from V and 10 bases from J, with 22 bases between. Per the germline V gene, CDR1 is SGHTA and CDR2 is FQGNSA. CDR3 coding DNA: TGTGCCAGCAGTGGGCGTGGGGGGGCAGACTTCGAGCAGTTCTTC. Translating it yields CASSGRGGADFEQFF.